This T cell receptor (beta chain) was identified during a study of blood T cell repertoires in COVID-19. Source study methods: Amplification from reference gene primers served as the basis for estimated nucleated cell counts. TCRdb keeps only in-frame clones here, not all; method: immunoSEQ multiplex PCR. V, J and clone size are those of that table, while D and trimming were read from the DNA. This table holds over 120,000 clones, approximately 85% found once. Deletions cut 7 bases from V and 6 bases from J, with 12 bases between. The CDR3 loop spans 12 amino acids. The sequenced material came from peripheral blood. The receptor was isolated from a man aged 70-80 years with acute or convalescent COVID-19. The rearrangement links TRBV12-3 or TRBV12-4 to TRBJ1-2, with TRBD1 as a possible D gene (5 bases). CDR3: CASTRGTHGYTF. As DNA, the CDR3 is TGTGCCAGCACCCGCGGGACTCATGGCTACACCTTC.